The clone carrying this T cell receptor (beta chain) was recorded only once. Source study methods: Estimated nucleated cell counts came from reference gene primer amplification. TCRdb keeps only in-frame clones here, not all; method: immunoSEQ multiplex PCR. The V and J calls and the clone size are those of that table, but D and trimming were determined from the DNA. This table holds 50,000 to 60,000 clones, around 92% found once. Trimming shortened V by 4 bases and J by 4 bases, and 11 bases separated the two germline ends. From germline, CDR1 is LGHDT and CDR2 YNNKEL (reference sequence). The length of the CDR3 is 13 residues. The sample is drawn from a study of blood T cell repertoires in COVID-19.

The sequence was collected from a man older than 75 with active or convalescent COVID-19. J is TRBJ2-7 and V is TRBV3-1 (or the pseudogene TRBV3-2); D is perhaps TRBD1 (7 bases). The sample taken for sequencing was peripheral blood. The CDR3 region has the DNA TGTGCCAGCAGCCTACAGGGGAGGTACGAGCAGTACTTC. It codes for CASSLQGRYEQYF.